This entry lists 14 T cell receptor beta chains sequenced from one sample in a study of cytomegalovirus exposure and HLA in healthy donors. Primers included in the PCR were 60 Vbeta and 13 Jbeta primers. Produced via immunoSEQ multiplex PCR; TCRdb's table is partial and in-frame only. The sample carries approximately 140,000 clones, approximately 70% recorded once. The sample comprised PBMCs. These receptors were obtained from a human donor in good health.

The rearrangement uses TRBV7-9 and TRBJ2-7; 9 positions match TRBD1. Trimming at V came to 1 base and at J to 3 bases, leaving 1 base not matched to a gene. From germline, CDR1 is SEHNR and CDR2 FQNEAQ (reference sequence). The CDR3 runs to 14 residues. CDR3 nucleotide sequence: TGTGCCAGCAGCTTAGGGGACAGGGACTACGAGCAGTACTTC. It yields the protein CASSLGDRDYEQYF.

CDR3: CASSVDRGDGYTF. For the CDR3, the DNA is TGTGCCAGCAGCGTCGACAGGGGGGATGGCTACACCTTC. The V call is TRBV7-9, the J call TRBJ1-2; 9 nucleotides line up with TRBD1. The V and J ends lost 5 bases and 6 bases, in that order; junction bases with no gene match: 4. Germline V gene data show CDR1 as SEHNR and CDR2 as FQNEAQ (reference sequence). The CDR3 contains 13 residues. Full variable domain (remainder filled in from reference TRBV7-9 and TRBJ1-2): DTGVSQNPRHKITKRGQNVTFRCDPISEHNRLYWYRQTLGQGPEFLTYFQNEAQLEKSRLLSDRFSAERPKGSFSTLEIQRTEQGDSAMYLCASSVDRGDGYTFGSGTRLTVV.

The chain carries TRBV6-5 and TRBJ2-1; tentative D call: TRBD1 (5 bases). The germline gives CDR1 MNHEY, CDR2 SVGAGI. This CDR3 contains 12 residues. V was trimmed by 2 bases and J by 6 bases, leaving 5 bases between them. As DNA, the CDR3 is TGTGCCAGCAGTTACGACAGCAATGAGCAGTTCTTC. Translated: CASSYDSNEQFF.

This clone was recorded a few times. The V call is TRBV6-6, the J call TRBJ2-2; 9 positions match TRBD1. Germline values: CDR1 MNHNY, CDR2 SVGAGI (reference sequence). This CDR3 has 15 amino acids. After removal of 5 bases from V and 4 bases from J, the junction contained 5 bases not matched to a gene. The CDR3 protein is CASSPRTGATGELFF. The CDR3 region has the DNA TGTGCCAGCAGTCCTAGGACAGGGGCCACCGGGGAGCTGTTTTTT.

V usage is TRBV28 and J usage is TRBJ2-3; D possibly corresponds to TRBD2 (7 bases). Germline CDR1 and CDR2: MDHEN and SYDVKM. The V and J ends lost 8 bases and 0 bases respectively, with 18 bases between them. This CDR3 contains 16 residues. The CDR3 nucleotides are TGTGCCAGCCTCCCGGGGGGCTCACCGAGCACAGATACGCAGTATTTT. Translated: CASLPGGSPSTDTQYF.

This CDR3 is CASSLTGRGGYTF. The CDR3, as DNA: TGTGCCAGCAGTCTCACAGGCAGGGGAGGCTACACCTTC. This chain joins TRBV2 and TRBJ1-2, with D maybe TRBD1 (6 bases). The CDR3 has 13 amino acids. Per the germline V gene, CDR1 is SNHLY and CDR2 is FYNNEI. V was clipped by 5 bases and J by 8 bases, with 15 bases between them.

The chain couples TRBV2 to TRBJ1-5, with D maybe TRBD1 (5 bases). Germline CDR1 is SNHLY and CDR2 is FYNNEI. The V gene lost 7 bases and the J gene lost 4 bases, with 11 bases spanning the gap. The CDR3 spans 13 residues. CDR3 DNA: TGTGCCAGCACTTCGGGGGTGAATCAGCCCCAGCATTTT. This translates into CASTSGVNQPQHF. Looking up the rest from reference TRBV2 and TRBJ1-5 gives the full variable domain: EPEVTQTPSHQVTQMGQEVILRCVPISNHLYFYWYRQILGQKVEFLVSFYNNEISEKSEIFDDQFSVERPDGSNFTLKIRSTKLEDSAMYFCASTSGVNQPQHFGDGTRLSIL.

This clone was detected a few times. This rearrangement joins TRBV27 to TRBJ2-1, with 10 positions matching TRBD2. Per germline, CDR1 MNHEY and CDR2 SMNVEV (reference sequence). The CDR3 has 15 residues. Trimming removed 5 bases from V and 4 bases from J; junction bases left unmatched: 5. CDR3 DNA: TGTGCCAGCAGTATTAGCGGGGGGAATTACAATGAGCAGTTCTTC. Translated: CASSISGGNYNEQFF.

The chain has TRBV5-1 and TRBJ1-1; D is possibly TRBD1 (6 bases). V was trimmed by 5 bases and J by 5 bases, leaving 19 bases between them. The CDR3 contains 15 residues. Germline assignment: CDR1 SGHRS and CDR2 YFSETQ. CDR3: CASRVGGRGGTEAFF. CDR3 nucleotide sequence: TGCGCCAGCAGAGTGGGGGGGAGGGGGGGAACTGAAGCTTTCTTT.

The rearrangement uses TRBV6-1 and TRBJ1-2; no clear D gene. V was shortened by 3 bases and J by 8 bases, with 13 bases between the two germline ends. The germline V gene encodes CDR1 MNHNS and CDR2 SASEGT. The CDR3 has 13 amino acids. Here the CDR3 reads CASSESRKRGYTF. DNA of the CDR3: TGTGCCAGCAGTGAGTCCAGGAAAAGGGGCTACACCTTC.

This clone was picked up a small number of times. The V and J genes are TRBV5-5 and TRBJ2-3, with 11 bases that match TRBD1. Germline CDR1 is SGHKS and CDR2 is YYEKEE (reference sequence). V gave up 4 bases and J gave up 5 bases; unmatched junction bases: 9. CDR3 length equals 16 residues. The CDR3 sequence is CASSLPGTGGRDTQYF. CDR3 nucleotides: TGTGCCAGCAGCCTCCCCGGGACAGGGGGAAGAGATACGCAGTATTTT.

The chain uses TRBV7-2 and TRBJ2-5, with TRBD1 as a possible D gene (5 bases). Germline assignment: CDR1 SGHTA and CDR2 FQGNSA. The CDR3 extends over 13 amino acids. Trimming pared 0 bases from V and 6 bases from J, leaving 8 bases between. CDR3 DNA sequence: TGTGCCAGCAGCTTAGCGCAGGGCCAGACCCAGTACTTC. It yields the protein CASSLAQGQTQYF.

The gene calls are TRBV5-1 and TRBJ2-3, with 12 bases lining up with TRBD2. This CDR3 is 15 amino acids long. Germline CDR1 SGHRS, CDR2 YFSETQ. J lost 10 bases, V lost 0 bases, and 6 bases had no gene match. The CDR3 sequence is CASSLGTSGGRAQYF. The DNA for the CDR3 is TGCGCCAGCAGCTTGGGAACTAGCGGGGGGCGGGCGCAGTATTTT.

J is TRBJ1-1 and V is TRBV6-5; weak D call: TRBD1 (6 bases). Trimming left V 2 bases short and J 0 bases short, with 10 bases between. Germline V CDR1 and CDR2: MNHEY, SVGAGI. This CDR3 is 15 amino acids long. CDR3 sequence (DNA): TGTGCCAGCAGTTACACGGACAGTTTGAACACTGAAGCTTTCTTT. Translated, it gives CASSYTDSLNTEAFF.